This T cell receptor beta chain was recorded in a study of blood T cell repertoires in COVID-19 (dated by TCRdb to 2019 to 2021). Regarding the complete study: The collaborator samples originated in the United States, Italy and Spain and spanned the acute and convalescent phases of COVID-19. The prospective study material was composed of cDNA or gDNA derived from T cells, B-cell-depleted T cells, or PBMCs. Subjects who had been exposed to COVID-19, were actively infected with it, or had recovered from it provided the deeply sampled blood TCRbeta repertoires that made up the dataset. The repertoires were released in a freely available public database meant as a resource for research on the immune response to SARS-CoV-2. Samples came from the ongoing ImmuneRACE study (first 160 participants) plus 1,254 subjects from 6 global collaborators. The sample metadata nearly always contained a de-identified subject ID, COVID-19 status, age in years and sex. Where available, HLA class I and class II types were taken from metadata supplied by the sample provider and were not determined by assay-based typing. What the authors observed across the whole study: The quantity of clinical and demographic metadata differed by source and by participant and was supplied without curation.

Regarding this clone: This clone's antigen is unknown. Within one base of it there is no much larger clone, and no base qualities were kept.

TCRbeta CDR3 regions were amplified from genomic DNA using the immunoSEQ Assay, a bias-controlled multiplex PCR. On the study's bioinformatics: Nucleated cell counts per sample were estimated from amplification of reference gene primers within the assay. To quantify the absolute abundance of each unique TCRbeta CDR3 rearrangement, sequence reads were collapsed and filtered. For each sample, productive Simpson clonality was calculated as the square root of Simpson's diversity index over productive rearrangements. TCRdb took over this immuneACCESS table, retaining in-frame rearrangements with V and J assigned. Such tables are incomplete; in checked studies, under half of the missing clones stem from an unresolved V gene, and the remainder is unexplained. V, J and clone size reflect that table, while D and trimming were determined from the DNA. Within this sample are roughly 140,000 clones, with roughly 81% of them counted one time only. The top ten hold roughly 8% of the sample.

Collaborating institutions collected whole blood in K2EDTA tubes following their own protocols. For TCRbeta analysis, collaborators shipped samples in one of three forms: frozen whole blood, isolated PBMCs, or DNA extracted from either of those sample types. V and J are truncated by 0 bases and 4 bases respectively, leaving an intervening sequence of 13 bases. From the cysteine through the phenylalanine, the CDR3 covers 15 amino acids. Only the CDR3 region is kept as DNA, spanning 45 bases read in frame from base 1. The germline V gene provides CDR1 SGHDT and CDR2 YYEEEE. The specimen was peripheral blood. The chain joins TRBV5-6 to TRBJ1-2; possibly the D gene is TRBD1, per 5 matching bases. The TCR originated in a human donor with acute or convalescent COVID-19. The donor label of this sample is uncertain. The DNA sequence is TGTGCCAGCAGCTTGGCCGGGGGAAGGGTCTATGGCTACACCTTC. It translates to CASSLAGGRVYGYTF.